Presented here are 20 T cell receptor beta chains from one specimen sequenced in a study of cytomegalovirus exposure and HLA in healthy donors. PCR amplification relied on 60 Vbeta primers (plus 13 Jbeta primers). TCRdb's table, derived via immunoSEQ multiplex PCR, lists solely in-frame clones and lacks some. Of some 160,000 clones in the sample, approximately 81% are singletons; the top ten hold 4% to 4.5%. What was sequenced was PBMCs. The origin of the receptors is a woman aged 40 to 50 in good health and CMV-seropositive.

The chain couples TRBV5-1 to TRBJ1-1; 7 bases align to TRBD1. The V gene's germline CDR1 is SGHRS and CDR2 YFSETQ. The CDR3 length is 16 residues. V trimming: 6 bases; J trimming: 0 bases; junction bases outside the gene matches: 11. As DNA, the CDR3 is TGCGCCAGCACGGAGTCAGGGGGTTTAATGAACACTGAAGCTTTCTTT. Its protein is CASTESGGLMNTEAFF. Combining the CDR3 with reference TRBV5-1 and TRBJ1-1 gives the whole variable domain KAGVTQTPRYLIKTRGQQVTLSCSPISGHRSVSWYQQTPGQGLQFLFEYFSETQRNKGNFPGRFSGRQFSNSRSEMNVSTLELGDSALYLCASTESGGLMNTEAFFGQGTRLTVV.

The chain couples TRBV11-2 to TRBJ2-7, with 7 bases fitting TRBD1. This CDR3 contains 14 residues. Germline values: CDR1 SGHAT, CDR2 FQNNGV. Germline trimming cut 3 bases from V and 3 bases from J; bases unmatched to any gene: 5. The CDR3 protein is CASSFNHRGYEQYF. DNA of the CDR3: TGTGCCAGCAGCTTTAACCACAGGGGCTACGAGCAGTACTTC.

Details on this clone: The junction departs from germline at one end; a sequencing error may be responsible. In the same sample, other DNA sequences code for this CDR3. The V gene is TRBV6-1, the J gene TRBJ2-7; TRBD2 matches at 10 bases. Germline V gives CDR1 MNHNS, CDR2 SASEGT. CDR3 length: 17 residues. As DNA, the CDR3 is TGTGCCAGCAGCGAAGGGGGTAGCGGGAGGTTTTCCTACGAGCAGTACTTC. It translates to CASSEGGSGRFSYEQYF.

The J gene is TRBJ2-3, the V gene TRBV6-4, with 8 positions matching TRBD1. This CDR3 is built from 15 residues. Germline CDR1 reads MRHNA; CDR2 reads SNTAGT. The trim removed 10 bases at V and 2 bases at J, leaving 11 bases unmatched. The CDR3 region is CATSRQGTHTDTQYF. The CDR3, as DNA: TGTGCCACGTCAAGACAGGGGACGCACACAGATACGCAGTATTTT.

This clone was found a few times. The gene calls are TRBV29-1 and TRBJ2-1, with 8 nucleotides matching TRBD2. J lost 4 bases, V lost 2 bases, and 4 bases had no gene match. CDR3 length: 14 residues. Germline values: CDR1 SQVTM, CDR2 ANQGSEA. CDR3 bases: TGCAGCGTTGAAAAACTAGCGGCTTACAATGAGCAGTTCTTC. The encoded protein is CSVEKLAAYNEQFF.

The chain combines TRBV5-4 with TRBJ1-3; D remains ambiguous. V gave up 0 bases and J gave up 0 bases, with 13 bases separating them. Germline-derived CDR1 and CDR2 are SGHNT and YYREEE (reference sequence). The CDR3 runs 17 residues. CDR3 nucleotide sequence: TGTGCCAGCAGCTTGGATCTTGCACAATCCTCTGGAAACACCATATATTTT. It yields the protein CASSLDLAQSSGNTIYF.

The chain's CDR3 is CASSPDRHGAGELFF. CDR3 nucleotides: TGTGCCAGCAGCCCTGACAGGCACGGGGCCGGGGAGCTGTTTTTT. The chain links TRBV7-3 to TRBJ2-2; weak D call: TRBD1 (6 bases). The V end lost 5 bases, the J end lost 6 bases, and 16 bases lay between the germline ends. This CDR3 is 15 amino acids long. Per germline, CDR1 SGHTA and CDR2 FQGTGA.

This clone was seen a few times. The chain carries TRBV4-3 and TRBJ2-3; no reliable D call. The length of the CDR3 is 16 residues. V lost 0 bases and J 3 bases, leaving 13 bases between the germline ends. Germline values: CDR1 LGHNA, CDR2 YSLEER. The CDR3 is CASSQDRGRATDTQYF. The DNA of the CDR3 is TGCGCCAGCAGCCAAGATCGTGGCAGAGCGACAGATACGCAGTATTTT.

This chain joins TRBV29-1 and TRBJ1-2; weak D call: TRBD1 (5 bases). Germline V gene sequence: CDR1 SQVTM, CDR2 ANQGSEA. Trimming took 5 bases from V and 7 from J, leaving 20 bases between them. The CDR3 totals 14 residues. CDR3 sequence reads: CSVKQVLVLSGYTF. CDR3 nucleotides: TGCAGCGTTAAACAGGTTCTAGTTTTGAGTGGCTACACCTTC.

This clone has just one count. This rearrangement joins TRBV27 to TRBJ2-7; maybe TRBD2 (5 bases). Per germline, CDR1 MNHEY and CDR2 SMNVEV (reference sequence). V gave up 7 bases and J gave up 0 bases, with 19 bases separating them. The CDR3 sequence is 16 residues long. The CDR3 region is CASTPLEESSSYEQYF. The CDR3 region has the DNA TGTGCCAGCACCCCCCTGGAGGAATCCAGCTCCTACGAGCAGTACTTC.

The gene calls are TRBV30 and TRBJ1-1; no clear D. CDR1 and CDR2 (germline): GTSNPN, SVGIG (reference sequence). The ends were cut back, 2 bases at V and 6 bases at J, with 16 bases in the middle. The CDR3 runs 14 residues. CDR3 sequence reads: CAWSRGKSISEAFF. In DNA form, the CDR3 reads TGTGCCTGGAGTCGTGGCAAGTCAATCTCTGAAGCTTTCTTT.

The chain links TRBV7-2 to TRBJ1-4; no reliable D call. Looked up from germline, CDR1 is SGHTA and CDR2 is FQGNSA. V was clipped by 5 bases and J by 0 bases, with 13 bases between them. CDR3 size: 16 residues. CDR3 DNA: TGTGCCAGCAGCCACGGACGGACTCCAACTAATGAAAAACTGTTTTTT. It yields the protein CASSHGRTPTNEKLFF.

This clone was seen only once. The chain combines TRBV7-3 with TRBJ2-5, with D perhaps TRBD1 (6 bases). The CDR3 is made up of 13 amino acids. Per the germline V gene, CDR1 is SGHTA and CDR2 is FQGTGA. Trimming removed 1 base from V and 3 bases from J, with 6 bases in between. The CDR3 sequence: CASSLNREETQYF. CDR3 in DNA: TGTGCCAGCAGCTTAAACAGGGAAGAGACCCAGTACTTC.

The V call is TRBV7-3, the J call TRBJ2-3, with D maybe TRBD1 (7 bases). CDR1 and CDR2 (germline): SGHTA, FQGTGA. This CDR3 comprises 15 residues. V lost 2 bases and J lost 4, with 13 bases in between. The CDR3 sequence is CASSLDRVAADTQYF. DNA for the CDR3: TGTGCCAGCAGCTTAGACAGGGTAGCGGCAGATACGCAGTATTTT.

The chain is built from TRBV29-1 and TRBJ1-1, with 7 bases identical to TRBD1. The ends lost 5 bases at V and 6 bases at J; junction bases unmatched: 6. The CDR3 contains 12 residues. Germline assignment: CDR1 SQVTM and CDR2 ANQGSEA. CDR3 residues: CSVTKTGAEAFF. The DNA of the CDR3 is TGCAGCGTTACAAAAACAGGGGCTGAAGCTTTCTTT.

For the CDR3, the DNA is TGTGCCAGCAGCGGGGCTTATGAGCAGTACTTC. Translation: CASSGAYEQYF. The chain combines TRBV5-6 with TRBJ2-7; TRBD1 might be the D (5 bases). The CDR3 has 11 amino acids. Germline V gene lookup returns CDR1 SGHDT and CDR2 YYEEEE. V shed 4 bases and J shed 7 bases, with 9 bases lying between them.

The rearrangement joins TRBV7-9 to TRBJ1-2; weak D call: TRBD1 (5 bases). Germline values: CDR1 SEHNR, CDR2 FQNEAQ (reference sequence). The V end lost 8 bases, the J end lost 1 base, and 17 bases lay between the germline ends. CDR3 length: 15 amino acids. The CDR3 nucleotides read TGTGCCAGCCCCGGGGGAGGGAACAATAACTATGGCTACACCTTC. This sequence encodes CASPGGGNNNYGYTF.

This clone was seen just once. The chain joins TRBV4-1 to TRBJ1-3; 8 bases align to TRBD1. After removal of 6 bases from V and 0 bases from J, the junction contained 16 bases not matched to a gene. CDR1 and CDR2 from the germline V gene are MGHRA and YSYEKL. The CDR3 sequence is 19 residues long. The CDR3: CASRLGTGGGSGSGNTIYF. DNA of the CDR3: TGCGCCAGCAGGCTCGGGACAGGAGGGGGTAGCGGCTCTGGAAACACCATATATTTT.

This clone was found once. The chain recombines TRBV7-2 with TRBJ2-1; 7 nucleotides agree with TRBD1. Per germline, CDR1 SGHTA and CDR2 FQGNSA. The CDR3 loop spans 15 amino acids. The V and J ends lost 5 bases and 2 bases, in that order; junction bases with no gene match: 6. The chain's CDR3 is CASSARQGTYNEQFF. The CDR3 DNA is TGTGCCAGCAGCGCCCGACAGGGTACCTACAATGAGCAGTTCTTC.

CDR3 sequence: CASSPAPRQVLNTEAFF. The CDR3 DNA follows: TGTGCCAGCAGCCCCGCCCCCCGACAGGTCTTGAACACTGAAGCTTTCTTT. The chain links TRBV9 to TRBJ1-1; D is perhaps TRBD1 (6 bases). The CDR3 sequence is 17 residues long. The V and J ends lost 4 bases and 0 bases respectively, with 19 bases between them. Germline CDR1 reads SGDLS; CDR2 reads YYNGEE.